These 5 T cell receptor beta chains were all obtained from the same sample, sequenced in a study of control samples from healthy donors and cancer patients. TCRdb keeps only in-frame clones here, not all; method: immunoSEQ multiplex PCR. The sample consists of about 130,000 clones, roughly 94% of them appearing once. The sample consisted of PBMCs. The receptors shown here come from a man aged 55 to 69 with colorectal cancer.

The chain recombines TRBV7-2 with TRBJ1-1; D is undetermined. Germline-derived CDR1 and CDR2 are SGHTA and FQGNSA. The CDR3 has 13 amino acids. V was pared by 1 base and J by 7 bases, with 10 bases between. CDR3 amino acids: CASSLDYNGEAFF. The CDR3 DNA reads TGTGCCAGCAGCTTAGACTATAACGGTGAAGCTTTCTTT.

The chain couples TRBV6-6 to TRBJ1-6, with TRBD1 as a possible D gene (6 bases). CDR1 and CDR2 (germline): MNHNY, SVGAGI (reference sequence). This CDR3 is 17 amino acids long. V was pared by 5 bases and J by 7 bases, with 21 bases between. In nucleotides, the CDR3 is TGTGCCAGCAGTCCCCAACAGGGAGCCTCAGGGAATTCACCCCTCCACTTT. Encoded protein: CASSPQQGASGNSPLHF.

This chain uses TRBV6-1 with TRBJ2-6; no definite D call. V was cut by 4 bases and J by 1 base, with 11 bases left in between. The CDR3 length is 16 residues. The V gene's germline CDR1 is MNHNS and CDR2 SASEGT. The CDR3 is CASSGVDASGANVLTF. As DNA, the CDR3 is TGTGCCAGCAGTGGGGTGGATGCATCTGGGGCCAACGTCCTGACTTTC.

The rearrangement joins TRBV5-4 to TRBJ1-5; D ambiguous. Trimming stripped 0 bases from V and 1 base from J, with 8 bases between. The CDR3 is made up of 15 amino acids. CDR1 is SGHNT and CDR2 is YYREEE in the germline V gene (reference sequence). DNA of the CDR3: TGTGCCAGCAGCTTGGACAGCACGAGCAATCAGCCCCAGCATTTT. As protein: CASSLDSTSNQPQHF.

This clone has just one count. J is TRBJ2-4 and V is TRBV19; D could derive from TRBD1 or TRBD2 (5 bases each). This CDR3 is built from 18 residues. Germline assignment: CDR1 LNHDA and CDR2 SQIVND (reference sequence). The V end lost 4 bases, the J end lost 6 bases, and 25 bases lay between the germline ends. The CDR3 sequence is CASSNVLPGPNLLNIQYF. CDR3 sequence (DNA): TGTGCCAGTAGTAACGTACTTCCGGGACCCAATTTACTAAACATTCAGTACTTC.